In its sample, the clone carrying this T cell receptor beta chain was seen once. What it binds is not known. This specimen comes from a study of T cell responses to AZD1222 COVID-19 vaccine. Study conclusions and caveats: Reportedly, nearly half the spike-specific TCRs target unmutated variant regions. Repertoire samples came only from after the peak T cell response.

Only in-frame clones appear in the TCRdb table, and some are missing; sequencing was by immunoSEQ multiplex PCR. The table has more than 95,000 clones, 89% seen once. The TCR originated in an adult in good health. The source was peripheral blood, collected on day 0 of AZD1222 vaccination.

The CDR3 DNA sequence: TGCGCCAGCAGCCAAGGGGCCCCTGGAGAGGGATCCGAGCAGTACTTC. Residues: CASSQGAPGEGSEQYF. The chain has TRBV4-1 and TRBJ2-7; D is possibly TRBD2 (5 bases). V gave up 1 base and J gave up 6 bases, with 19 bases separating them. Germline V lookup: CDR1 MGHRA, CDR2 YSYEKL. The CDR3 spans 16 residues.